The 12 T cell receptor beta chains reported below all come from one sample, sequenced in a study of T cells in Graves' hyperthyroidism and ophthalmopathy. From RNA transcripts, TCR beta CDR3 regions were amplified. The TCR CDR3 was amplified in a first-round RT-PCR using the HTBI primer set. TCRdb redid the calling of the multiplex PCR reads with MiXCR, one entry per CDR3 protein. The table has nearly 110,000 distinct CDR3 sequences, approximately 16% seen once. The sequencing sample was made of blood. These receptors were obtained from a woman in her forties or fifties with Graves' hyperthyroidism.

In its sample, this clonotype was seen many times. The CDR3 sequence is CASEGDLYEQYF. In nucleotides, the CDR3 is TGTGCCAGTGAAGGGGACCTCTACGAGCAGTACTTC. The chain is built from TRBV6-1 and TRBJ2-7; D might be TRBD1 or TRBD2, each matching 5 bases. Germline CDR1 reads MNHNS; CDR2 reads SASEGT. The CDR3 runs 12 residues. Trimming stripped 9 bases from V and 3 bases from J, with 12 bases between.

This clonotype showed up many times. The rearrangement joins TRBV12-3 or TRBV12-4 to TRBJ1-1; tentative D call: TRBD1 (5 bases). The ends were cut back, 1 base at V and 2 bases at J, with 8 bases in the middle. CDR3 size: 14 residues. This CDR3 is CASSLDGTNTEAFF. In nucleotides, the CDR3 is TGTGCCAGCAGTTTAGACGGGACTAACACTGAAGCTTTCTTT.

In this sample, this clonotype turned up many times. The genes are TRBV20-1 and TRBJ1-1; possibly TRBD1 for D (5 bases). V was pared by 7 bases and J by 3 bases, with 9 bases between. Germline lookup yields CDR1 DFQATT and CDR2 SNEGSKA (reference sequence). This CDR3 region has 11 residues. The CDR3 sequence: CSVGVDTEAFF. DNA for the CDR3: TGCAGTGTGGGGGTGGACACTGAAGCTTTCTTT.

The CDR3 loop reads CSAVKGGDTEAFF. CDR3 in DNA: TGCAGTGCAGTTAAGGGTGGGGACACTGAAGCTTTCTTT. The chain joins TRBV20-1 to TRBJ1-1, with D uncertain. Trimming cost V 6 bases and J 3 bases, with 14 bases left between them. CDR1 and CDR2 from the germline V gene are DFQATT and SNEGSKA (reference sequence). The CDR3 runs 13 residues.

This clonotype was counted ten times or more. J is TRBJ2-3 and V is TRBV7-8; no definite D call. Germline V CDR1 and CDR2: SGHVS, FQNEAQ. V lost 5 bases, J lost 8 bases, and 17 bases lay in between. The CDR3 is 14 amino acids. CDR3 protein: CASSLPLRGSTQYF. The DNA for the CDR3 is TGTGCCAGCAGCCTACCGCTCCGTGGTAGTACGCAGTATTTT.

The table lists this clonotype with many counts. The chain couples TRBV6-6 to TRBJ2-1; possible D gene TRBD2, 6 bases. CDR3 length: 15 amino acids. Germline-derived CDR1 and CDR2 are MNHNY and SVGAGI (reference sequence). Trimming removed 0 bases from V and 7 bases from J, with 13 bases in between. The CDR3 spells CASSYSAGWENEQFF. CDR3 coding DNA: TGTGCCAGCAGTTACTCGGCGGGATGGGAAAATGAGCAGTTCTTC.

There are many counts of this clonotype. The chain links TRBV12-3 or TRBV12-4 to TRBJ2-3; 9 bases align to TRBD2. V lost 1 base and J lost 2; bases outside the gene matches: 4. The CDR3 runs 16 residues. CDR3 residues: CASSLELAGPTDTQYF. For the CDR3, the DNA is TGTGCCAGCAGTTTAGAACTAGCGGGTCCCACAGATACGCAGTATTTT.

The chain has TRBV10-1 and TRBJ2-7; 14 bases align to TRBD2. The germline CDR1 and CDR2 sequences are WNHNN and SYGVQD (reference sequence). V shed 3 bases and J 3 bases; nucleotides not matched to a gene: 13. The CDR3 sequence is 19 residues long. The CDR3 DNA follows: TGCGCCAGCAGTGATTATGATCGCCCCGGGACTAGCGGGAGCTACGAGCAGTACGTC. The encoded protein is CASSDYDRPGTSGSYEQYV.

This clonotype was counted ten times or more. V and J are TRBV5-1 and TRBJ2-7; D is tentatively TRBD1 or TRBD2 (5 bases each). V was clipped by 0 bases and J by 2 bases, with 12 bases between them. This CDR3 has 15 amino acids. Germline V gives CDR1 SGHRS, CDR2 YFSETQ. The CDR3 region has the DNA TGCGCCAGCAGCTTGGGGGACCAGGTGACCTACGAGCAGTACTTC. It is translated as CASSLGDQVTYEQYF.

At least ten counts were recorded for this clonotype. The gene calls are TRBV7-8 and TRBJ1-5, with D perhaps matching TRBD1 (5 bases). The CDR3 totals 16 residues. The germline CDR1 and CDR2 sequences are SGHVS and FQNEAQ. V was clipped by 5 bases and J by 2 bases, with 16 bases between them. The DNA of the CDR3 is TGTGCCAGCAGCCTTTTTCGGGGGTTGGGCAATCAGCCCCAGCATTTT. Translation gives CASSLFRGLGNQPQHF.

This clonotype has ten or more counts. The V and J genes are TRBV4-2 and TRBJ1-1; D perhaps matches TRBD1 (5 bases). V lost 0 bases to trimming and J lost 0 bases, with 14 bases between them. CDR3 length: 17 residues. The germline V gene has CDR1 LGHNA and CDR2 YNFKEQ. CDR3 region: CASSQDSGQGMNTEAFF. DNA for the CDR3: TGTGCCAGCAGCCAAGACAGTGGCCAGGGCATGAACACTGAAGCTTTCTTT.

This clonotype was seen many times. The CDR3 region has the DNA TGCGCCAGCAGTTCTAGCGGGAGCCTCCAAGAGACCCAGTACTTC. It translates to CASSSSGSLQETQYF. V usage is TRBV4-1 and J usage is TRBJ2-5; 10 bases fit TRBD2. Germline CDR1 MGHRA, CDR2 YSYEKL. This CDR3 has 15 residues. J gave up 1 base and V 6 bases, and 5 bases lay outside the gene matches.